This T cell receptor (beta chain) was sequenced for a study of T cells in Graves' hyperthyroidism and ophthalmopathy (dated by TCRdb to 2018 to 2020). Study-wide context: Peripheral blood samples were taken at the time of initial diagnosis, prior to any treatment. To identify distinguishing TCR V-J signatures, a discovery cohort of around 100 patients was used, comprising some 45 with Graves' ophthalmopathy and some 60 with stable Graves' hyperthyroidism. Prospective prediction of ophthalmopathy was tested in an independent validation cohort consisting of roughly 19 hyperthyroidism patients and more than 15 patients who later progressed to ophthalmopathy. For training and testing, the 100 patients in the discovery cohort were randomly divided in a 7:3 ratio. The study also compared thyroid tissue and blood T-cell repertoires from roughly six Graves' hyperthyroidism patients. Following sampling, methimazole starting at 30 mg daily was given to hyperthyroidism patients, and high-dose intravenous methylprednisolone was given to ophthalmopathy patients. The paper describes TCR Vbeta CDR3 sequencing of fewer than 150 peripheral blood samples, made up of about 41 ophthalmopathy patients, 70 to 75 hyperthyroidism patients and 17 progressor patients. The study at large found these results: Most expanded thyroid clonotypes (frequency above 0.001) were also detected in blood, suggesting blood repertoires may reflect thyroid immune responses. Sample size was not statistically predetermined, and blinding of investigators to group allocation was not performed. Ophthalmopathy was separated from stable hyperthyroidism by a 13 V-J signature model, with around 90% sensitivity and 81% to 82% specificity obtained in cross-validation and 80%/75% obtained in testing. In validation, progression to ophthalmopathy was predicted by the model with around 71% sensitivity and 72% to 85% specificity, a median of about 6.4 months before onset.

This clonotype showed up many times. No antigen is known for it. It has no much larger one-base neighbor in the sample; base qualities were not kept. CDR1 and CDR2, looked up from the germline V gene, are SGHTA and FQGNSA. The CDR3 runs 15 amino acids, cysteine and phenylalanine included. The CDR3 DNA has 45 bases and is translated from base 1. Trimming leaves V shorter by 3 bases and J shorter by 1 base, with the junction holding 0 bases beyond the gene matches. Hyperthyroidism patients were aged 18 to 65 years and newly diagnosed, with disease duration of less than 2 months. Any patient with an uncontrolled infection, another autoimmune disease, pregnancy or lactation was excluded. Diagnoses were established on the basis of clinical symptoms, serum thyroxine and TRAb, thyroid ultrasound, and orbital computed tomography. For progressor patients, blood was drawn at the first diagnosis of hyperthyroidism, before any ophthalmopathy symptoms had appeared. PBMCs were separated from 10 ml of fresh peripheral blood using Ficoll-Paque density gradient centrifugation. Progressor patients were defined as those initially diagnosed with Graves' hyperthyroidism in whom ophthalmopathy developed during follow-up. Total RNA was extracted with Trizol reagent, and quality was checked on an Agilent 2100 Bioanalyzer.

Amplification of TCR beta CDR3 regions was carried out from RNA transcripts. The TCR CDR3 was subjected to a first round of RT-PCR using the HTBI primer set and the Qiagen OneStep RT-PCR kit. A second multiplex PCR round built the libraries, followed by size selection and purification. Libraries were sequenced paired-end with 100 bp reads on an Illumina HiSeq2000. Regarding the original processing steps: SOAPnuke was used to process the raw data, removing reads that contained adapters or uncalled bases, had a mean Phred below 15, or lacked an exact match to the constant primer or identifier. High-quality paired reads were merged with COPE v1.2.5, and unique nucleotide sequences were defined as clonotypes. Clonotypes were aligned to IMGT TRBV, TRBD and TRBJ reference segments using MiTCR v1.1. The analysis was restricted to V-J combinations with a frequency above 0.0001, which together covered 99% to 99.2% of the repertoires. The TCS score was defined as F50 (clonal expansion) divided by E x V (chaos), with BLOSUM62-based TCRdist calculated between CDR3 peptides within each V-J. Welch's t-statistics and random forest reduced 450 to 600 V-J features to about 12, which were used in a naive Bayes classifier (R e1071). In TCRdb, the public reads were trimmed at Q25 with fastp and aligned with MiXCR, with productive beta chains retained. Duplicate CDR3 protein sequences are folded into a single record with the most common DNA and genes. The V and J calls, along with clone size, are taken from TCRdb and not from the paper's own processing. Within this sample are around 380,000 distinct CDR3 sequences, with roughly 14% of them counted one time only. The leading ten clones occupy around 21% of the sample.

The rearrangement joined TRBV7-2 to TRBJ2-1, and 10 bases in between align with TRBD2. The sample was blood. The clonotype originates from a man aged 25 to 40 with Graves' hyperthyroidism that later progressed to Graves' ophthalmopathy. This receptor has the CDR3 CASSFSGGSYNEQFF. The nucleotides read TGTGCCAGCAGCTTTAGCGGGGGGTCCTACAATGAGCAGTTCTTC. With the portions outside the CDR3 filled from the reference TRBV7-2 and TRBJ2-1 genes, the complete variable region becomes GAGVSQSPSNKVTEKGKDVELRCDPISGHTALYWYRQSLGQGLEFLIYFQGNSAPDKSGLPSDRFSAERTGGSVSTLTIQRTQQEDSAVYLCASSFSGGSYNEQFFGPGTRLTVL.